This T cell receptor beta chain was sequenced during a study of cytomegalovirus exposure and HLA in healthy donors. Study-level points and caveats: The study designated 160 or so TCR beta chains cytomegalovirus-associated.

Germline V gene lookup returns CDR1 SGHRS and CDR2 YFSETQ. Germline trimming cut 5 bases from V and 1 base from J; bases unmatched to any gene: 9. This CDR3 contains 15 residues. This clone was observed a single time. What it binds is not known. The PCR contained 60 Vbeta and 13 Jbeta primers. The repertoire was sequenced with immunoSEQ multiplex PCR; TCRdb's copy has only in-frame clones and lacks some. The table lists over 150,000 clones, 60% to 80% of them singletons. The origin of this receptor is a woman in her twenties or thirties in good health and CMV-seropositive. The sequenced sample was PBMCs. The J gene is TRBJ2-7, the V gene TRBV5-1; 7 nucleotides line up with TRBD2. CDR3 sequence reads: CASRVGEGSSYEQYF. The CDR3 region has the DNA TGCGCCAGCAGGGTAGGGGAGGGGTCGTCCTACGAGCAGTACTTC.